This T cell receptor beta chain was identified during a study of cytomegalovirus exposure and HLA in healthy donors. Healthy bone marrow donors made up the donor group. 13 Jbeta primers and 60 Vbeta primers were used for the PCR. TCRdb keeps only in-frame clones here, not all; method: immunoSEQ multiplex PCR. The table lists 100,000 to 150,000 clones, about two thirds of them singletons, with less than 3.5% in the top ten. Germline lookup yields CDR1 GTSNPN and CDR2 SVGIG (reference sequence). Trimming shortened V by 0 bases and J by 6 bases, and 8 bases separated the two germline ends. CDR3 size: 13 residues.

This chain uses TRBV30 with TRBJ1-4; D unclear. The sequence was collected from a human donor in good health. The sample consisted of PBMCs. The DNA for the CDR3 is TGTGCCTGGAGTGTAATCGGTTATGAAAAACTGTTTTTT. Its translation: CAWSVIGYEKLFF.